The 17 T cell receptor beta chains presented below share a single source sample, sequenced in a study of T-cell reconstitution after alpha-beta-depleted transplantation in children. Researchers prepared the TCRbeta library using unique molecular identifiers, the study reports. A single record per CDR3 protein comes from TCRdb applying MiXCR to the PCR reads. The sample comprises about 580,000 distinct CDR3 sequences, roughly 23% of which are singletons, and around an eighth rests with the top ten. The input for sequencing was PBMCs, mostly from graft donor cells, taken 360 days after TCRalphabeta/CD19-depleted stem cell transplant. These receptors were taken from a boy in the first two years of life who had a stem cell transplant for acute myeloid leukemia, so the T cells may come from the graft donor.

The table lists this clonotype with many counts. The chain joins TRBV6-5 to TRBJ2-3; D call uncertain. Per germline, CDR1 MNHEY and CDR2 SVGAGI. The CDR3 covers 14 residues. The V end was cut by 2 bases, the J end by 4 bases, with 10 bases between. This chain's CDR3 is CASSYGGSPDTQYF. CDR3 DNA: TGTGCCAGCAGTTACGGTGGCAGCCCAGATACGCAGTATTTT.

The V gene is TRBV6-1, the J gene TRBJ2-2, with D possibly called TRBD1 or TRBD2 (6 bases each). V was trimmed by 0 bases and J by 1 base, leaving 12 bases between them. The CDR3 runs to 17 residues. Germline loops: CDR1 MNHNS, CDR2 SASEGT. CDR3 protein: CASSEAWGARNTGELFF. CDR3 in DNA: TGTGCCAGCAGTGAAGCGTGGGGGGCGCGGAACACCGGGGAGCTGTTTTTT.

At least ten counts were recorded for this clonotype. The chain is built from TRBV12-3 or TRBV12-4 and TRBJ1-2; 11 bases map to TRBD1. The CDR3 covers 16 residues. The V and J ends lost 6 bases and 7 bases, in that order; junction bases with no gene match: 13. This chain's CDR3 is CASREQGQGAGGGYTF. In DNA form, the CDR3 reads TGTGCCAGCAGGGAACAAGGACAGGGGGCAGGAGGTGGCTACACCTTC.

J is TRBJ1-4 and V is TRBV21-1. TRBV21-1 is a listed pseudogene. CDR3 length: 14 amino acids. The CDR3 DNA sequence: TGTGCCAGATTCTCTAGGACGGCTAATGAAAAACTGTTTTTT. Amino acid sequence: CARFSRTANEKLFF.

The CDR3 bases are TGCGCCAGCAGGCTGGAGGGCACGGCGAACACTGAAGCTTTCTTT. It translates to CASRLEGTANTEAFF. This chain links TRBV5-1 with TRBJ1-1, with D unresolved. The CDR3 extends over 15 amino acids. The germline gives CDR1 SGHRS, CDR2 YFSETQ. V was shortened by 5 bases and J by 1 base, with 15 bases between the two germline ends.

This clonotype was seen a few times. The V gene is TRBV7-9, the J gene TRBJ2-2; D gene unclear. There are 11 residues in the CDR3. Trimming shortened V by 1 base and J by 10 bases, and 4 bases separated the two germline ends. CDR1 is SEHNR and CDR2 is FQNEAQ in the germline V gene (reference sequence). Written as DNA, the CDR3 is TGTGCCAGCAGCTTAGTGGCGGAGCTGTTTTTT. It is translated as CASSLVAELFF.

This clonotype has a count of ten or more. The rearrangement links TRBV6-5 to TRBJ1-2; TRBD1 is a possible D gene (5 bases). V was shortened by 3 bases and J by 7 bases, with 12 bases between the two germline ends. Germline CDR1 MNHEY, CDR2 SVGAGI. The CDR3 contains 13 residues. CDR3 in DNA: TGTGCCAGCAGTTATGGTTCCGGGGGTGGCTACACCTTC. As protein: CASSYGSGGGYTF.

The rearrangement links TRBV2 to TRBJ2-6, with D possibly TRBD1 on 6 matching bases. V was trimmed by 10 bases and J by 4 bases, leaving 11 bases between them. The germline V gene has CDR1 SNHLY and CDR2 FYNNEI. This CDR3 is 13 amino acids long. CDR3 DNA sequence: TGTGCCAACACAGGGACGGGGGCCAACGTCCTGACTTTC. Translated: CANTGTGANVLTF.

The rearrangement links TRBV20-1 to TRBJ2-7; D call uncertain. Trimming cost V 6 bases and J 1 base, with 16 bases left between them. The germline gives CDR1 DFQATT, CDR2 SNEGSKA (reference sequence). This CDR3 spans 14 amino acids. The CDR3 here is CSALPPGASYEQYV. CDR3 in DNA: TGCAGTGCCCTCCCTCCCGGAGCTTCCTACGAGCAGTACGTC.

Ten or more counts support this clonotype. CDR3 DNA sequence: TGTGCCAGCAGCCAAGGGACAGGAAGGGTCTCGGGTGAAAAACTGTTTTTT. It encodes CASSQGTGRVSGEKLFF. The V gene is TRBV3-1, the J gene TRBJ1-4; 7 bases line up with TRBD1. After removal of 1 base from V and 7 bases from J, the junction contained 12 bases not matched to a gene. Germline CDR1 LGHDT, CDR2 YNNKEL (reference sequence). The CDR3 extends over 17 amino acids.

The CDR3 nucleotides are TGCAGCGTCGGCCCGACAGGGGACACTGAAGCTTTCTTT. Residues: CSVGPTGDTEAFF. The rearrangement uses TRBV29-1 and TRBJ1-1; TRBD1 aligns across 8 bases. In germline, CDR1 is SQVTM, CDR2 ANQGSEA. After removal of 6 bases from V and 3 bases from J, the junction contained 6 bases not matched to a gene. CDR3 length: 13 residues.

This clonotype was seen ten or more times. This rearrangement joins TRBV4-3 to TRBJ2-7; maybe TRBD2 (6 bases). Trimming cost V 3 bases and J 3 bases, with 15 bases left between them. From germline, CDR1 is LGHNA and CDR2 YSLEER. CDR3 length: 15 residues. CDR3 region: CASSHQSGGYYEQYF. The CDR3 DNA reads TGCGCCAGCAGCCATCAATCCGGGGGTTACTACGAGCAGTACTTC.

This clonotype was seen at least ten times. The rearrangement uses TRBV7-9 and TRBJ2-1, with 9 bases fitting TRBD1. This CDR3 comprises 12 residues. Losses at the gene ends were 5 bases for V and 14 bases for J; bases not matched to a gene: 7. Germline V gives CDR1 SEHNR, CDR2 FQNEAQ (reference sequence). CDR3 loop: CASSVGTGREFF. The CDR3 DNA is TGTGCCAGCAGCGTTGGGACAGGGCGTGAGTTCTTC. Variable domain in full (rest from reference TRBV7-9 and TRBJ2-1): DTGVSQNPRHKITKRGQNVTFRCDPISEHNRLYWYRQTLGQGPEFLTYFQNEAQLEKSRLLSDRFSAERPKGSFSTLEIQRTEQGDSAMYLCASSVGTGREFFGPGTRLTVL.

The gene calls are TRBV12-3 or TRBV12-4 and TRBJ2-1; TRBD1 or TRBD2 may be the D gene (5 bases each). The V gene lost 5 bases and the J gene lost 0 bases, with 17 bases spanning the gap. This CDR3 is 17 amino acids long. CDR3 in DNA: TGTGCCAGCAGTCCCTGGGGACGGCGAAGCTCCTACAATGAGCAGTTCTTC. It encodes CASSPWGRRSSYNEQFF.

This clonotype has ten or more counts. The chain uses TRBV29-1 and TRBJ1-5, with TRBD1 matching over 9 bases. J was trimmed by 4 bases and V by 6 bases; bases with no gene match: 4. Germline loops: CDR1 SQVTM, CDR2 ANQGSEA. The CDR3 has 13 residues. For the CDR3, the DNA is TGCAGCGTGCGGACAGGGGTGAATCAGCCCCAGCATTTT. It encodes CSVRTGVNQPQHF.

The rearrangement links TRBV4-1 to TRBJ2-2; the D gene is possibly TRBD1 (5 bases). V lost 0 bases to trimming and J lost 4 bases, with 9 bases between them. Germline values: CDR1 MGHRA, CDR2 YSYEKL. There are 15 residues in the CDR3. The CDR3 DNA follows: TGCGCCAGCAGCCAAGATAGGACAACCACCGGGGAGCTGTTTTTT. Translated, it gives CASSQDRTTTGELFF.

This clonotype was counted only a few times. The rearrangement joins TRBV20-1 to TRBJ2-3; the match to TRBD1 covers 11 bases. CDR1 DFQATT and CDR2 SNEGSKA come from the germline V gene (reference sequence). V lost 0 bases, J lost 4 bases, and 3 bases stayed unmatched. The CDR3 spans 15 residues. In nucleotides, the CDR3 is TGCAGTGCTAGAGAGGGGACAGGGGGACCAGATACGCAGTATTTT. The encoded protein is CSAREGTGGPDTQYF.